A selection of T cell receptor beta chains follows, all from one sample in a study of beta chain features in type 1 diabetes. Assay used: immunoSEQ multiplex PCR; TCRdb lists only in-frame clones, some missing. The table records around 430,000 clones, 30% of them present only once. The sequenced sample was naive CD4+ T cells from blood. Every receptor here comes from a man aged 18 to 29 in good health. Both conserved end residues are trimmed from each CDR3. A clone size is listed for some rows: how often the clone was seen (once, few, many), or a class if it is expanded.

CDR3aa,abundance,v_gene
AWIKTGGNTIY,.,TRBV30
AWSTKSYNEQF,.,TRBV30
ASSPSAARFPGANVLT,.,TRBV7-9
ASSLNPATQY,.,TRBV5-4
AWSVRVSADGYT,.,TRBV30
ASSLERWGSGANVLT,.,TRBV5-6
ASSLTAYTDTQY,.,TRBV28
ASSFFPGSTYEQY,few,TRBV7-9
ASSLTARGAGETQY,.,TRBV7-3
ASSNPDRGFSNQPQH,.,TRBV19
ASSSANSYEQY,few,TRBV7-2
ASSSGGARSYEQY,.,TRBV5-1
AWSVLLRPGMDEQF,.,TRBV30
ASSVGPNTGELF,few,TRBV7-9
ATSNPTSGVYEQY,.,TRBV15
ASSEGRPYGYT,.,TRBV2
ASSLPILSEQF,.,TRBV28
ASSDWGSTAEQY,.,TRBV7-9
ASSQVTAGGSYEQY,.,TRBV4-1
ASSLRGGTSGSYEQY,once,TRBV7-9
ASSVAIGTQY,.,TRBV2
ASSFPTSGRYNEQF,.,TRBV5-4
ASSQDFSTGELF,few,TRBV14
ASSLAGRELF,.,TRBV28
ASRPRGVQETQY,.,TRBV7-9
ASSQGAGNEKLF,.,TRBV5-1
AISRERQGEGETQY,few,TRBV10-3
ASSLSPGRAYEQY,few,TRBV28
ATSRMGAAGDYEQY,.,TRBV15
AILGTSGSNEQF,.,TRBV7-7
SVEDERNYGYT,few,TRBV29-1
ASSVPQGGETQY,few,TRBV5-1
ASSLGLALYNEQF,once,TRBV5-1
ASSKQGSDTQY,few,TRBV7-2
ASSSTSGTYTDTQY,few,TRBV7-2
ASSESRYSGANVLT,.,TRBV25-1
ACLKRLAGYGNEQF,few,TRBV30
AISRTSGAYNEQF,.,TRBV10-3
ASGTGVGADTQY,few,TRBV6-6
ASSELLQETQY,.,TRBV2
AWSRGRTSQF,.,TRBV30
ASSRGRLDTYEQY,.,TRBV19
ASSVVGLYNEQF,few,TRBV9
ASSLAGGRFDEQY,few,TRBV5-4
ASSRDSSGLTDTQY,once,TRBV7-3
ASSYSLGNEQF,few,TRBV6-5
AWRGQGQGYEQY,.,TRBV30
AWSVIGRAAWEQY,.,TRBV30